One and the same sample provided the 6 T cell receptor beta chains below, sequenced in a study of blood T cell repertoires in COVID-19. Sequenced by immunoSEQ multiplex PCR; TCRdb stores in-frame clones only, minus some. The sample lists approximately 61,000 clones, approximately 84% occurring once. Sequences were obtained from peripheral blood. Every receptor here comes from a human donor in a cohort sampled during active COVID-19.

CDR3 sequence reads: CASSHDRDAYNEQFF. The CDR3 nucleotides are TGTGCCAGCTCGCATGACAGGGACGCCTACAATGAGCAGTTCTTC. The chain has TRBV18 and TRBJ2-1; 7 positions agree with TRBD1. This CDR3 comprises 15 residues. Germline V CDR1 and CDR2: KGHSH, LQKENI. Trimming cost V 6 bases and J 2 bases; bases outside gene matches: 7.

DNA of the CDR3: TGTGCCAGCAGTTCACAACAGCCCCAGCATTTT. It codes for CASSSQQPQHF. V is TRBV28 and J is TRBJ1-5; D is unresolved. Germline loops: CDR1 MDHEN, CDR2 SYDVKM. The length of the CDR3 is 11 residues. Trimming shortened V by 4 bases and J by 7 bases, and 5 bases separated the two germline ends.

This sequence joins TRBV3-1 (or the pseudogene TRBV3-2) and TRBJ2-1, with 13 bases lining up with TRBD2. J gave up 4 bases and V 0 bases, and 9 bases lay outside the gene matches. CDR1 and CDR2 (germline): LGHDT, YNNKEL (reference sequence). CDR3 size: 19 residues. The CDR3 loop reads CASSQDRRTSGRDYNEQFF. In DNA form, the CDR3 reads TGTGCCAGCAGCCAAGATCGGAGGACTAGCGGGAGAGATTACAATGAGCAGTTCTTC.

This clone was seen a handful of times. The chain is built from TRBV6-5 and TRBJ1-2; 7 nucleotides align to TRBD1. CDR1 is MNHEY, CDR2 SVGAGI, per germline. CDR3 length equals 15 residues. Trimming at V came to 6 bases and at J to 1 base, leaving 8 bases not matched to a gene. CDR3 residues: CASSRQGNINYGYTF. The CDR3 bases are TGTGCCAGCAGCCGACAGGGTAATATTAACTATGGCTACACCTTC.

The V gene is TRBV11-3, the J gene TRBJ2-7; weak D call: TRBD1 (6 bases). Trimming shortened V by 5 bases and J by 3 bases, and 17 bases separated the two germline ends. CDR1 is SGHNT and CDR2 is YENEEA in the germline V gene. This CDR3 is 15 amino acids long. CDR3 nucleotides: TGTGCCAGCAGCGTACAAAGGGACACGTTCTACGAGCAGTACTTC. As protein: CASSVQRDTFYEQYF.

The gene calls are TRBV20-1 and TRBJ2-1; perhaps TRBD2 as D (6 bases). The CDR3 length is 15 residues. Per the germline V gene, CDR1 is DFQATT and CDR2 is SNEGSKA (reference sequence). Trimming shortened V by 3 bases and J by 3 bases, and 15 bases separated the two germline ends. The DNA for the CDR3 is TGCAGTGCTAGTCCTCCTTCCGGGAGCTACAATGAGCAGTTCTTC. It translates to CSASPPSGSYNEQFF.